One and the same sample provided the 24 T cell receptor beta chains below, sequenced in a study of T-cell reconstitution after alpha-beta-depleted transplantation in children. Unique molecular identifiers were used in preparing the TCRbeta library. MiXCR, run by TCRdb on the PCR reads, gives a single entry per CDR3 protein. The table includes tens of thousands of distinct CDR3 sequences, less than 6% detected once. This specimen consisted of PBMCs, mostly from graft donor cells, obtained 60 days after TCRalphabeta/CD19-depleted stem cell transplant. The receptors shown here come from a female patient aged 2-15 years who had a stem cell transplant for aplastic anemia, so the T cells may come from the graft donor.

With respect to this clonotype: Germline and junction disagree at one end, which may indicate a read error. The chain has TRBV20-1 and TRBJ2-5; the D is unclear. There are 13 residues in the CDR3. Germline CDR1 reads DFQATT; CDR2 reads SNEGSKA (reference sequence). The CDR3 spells CSATDRVYETRYF. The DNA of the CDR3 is TGCAGTGCTACCGATAGGGTTTATGAGACCCGGTACTTC.

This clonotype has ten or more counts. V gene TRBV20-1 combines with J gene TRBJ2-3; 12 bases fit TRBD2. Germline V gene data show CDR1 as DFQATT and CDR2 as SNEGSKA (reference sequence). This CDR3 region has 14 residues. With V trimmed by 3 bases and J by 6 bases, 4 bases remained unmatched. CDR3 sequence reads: CSASLAGGRDTQYF. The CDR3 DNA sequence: TGCAGTGCTAGCCTAGCGGGGGGGCGGGATACGCAGTATTTT.

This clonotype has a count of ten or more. CDR3 in DNA: TGTGCCAGCAGTTTAGCGAGATTCTACGAGCAGTACTTC. Translation: CASSLARFYEQYF. This chain links TRBV12-3 or TRBV12-4 with TRBJ2-7, with unresolved D. V lost 0 bases and J 3 bases, leaving 6 bases between the germline ends. The CDR3 contains 13 residues.

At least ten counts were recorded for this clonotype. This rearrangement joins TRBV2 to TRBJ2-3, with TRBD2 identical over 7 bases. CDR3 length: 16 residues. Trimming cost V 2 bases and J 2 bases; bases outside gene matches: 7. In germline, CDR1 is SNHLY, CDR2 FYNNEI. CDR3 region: CASSERASGFTDTQYF. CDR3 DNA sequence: TGTGCCAGCAGTGAAAGGGCTAGCGGATTCACAGATACGCAGTATTTT.

CDR3: CASSPRVYGYTF. The DNA of the CDR3 is TGTGCCAGCAGTCCCAGAGTCTATGGCTACACCTTC. The chain combines TRBV28 with TRBJ1-2; D is unclear. CDR3 length: 12 residues. Germline CDR1 reads MDHEN; CDR2 reads SYDVKM. The V and J ends lost 5 bases and 4 bases respectively, with 8 bases between them.

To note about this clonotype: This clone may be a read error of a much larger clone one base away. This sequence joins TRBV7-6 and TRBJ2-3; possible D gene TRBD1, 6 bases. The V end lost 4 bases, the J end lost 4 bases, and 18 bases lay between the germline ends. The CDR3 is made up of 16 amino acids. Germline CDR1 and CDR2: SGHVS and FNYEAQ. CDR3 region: CASSSSGEGLADTQYF. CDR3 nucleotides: TGTGCCAGCAGCTCGTCAGGGGAAGGGCTCGCAGATACGCAGTATTTT.

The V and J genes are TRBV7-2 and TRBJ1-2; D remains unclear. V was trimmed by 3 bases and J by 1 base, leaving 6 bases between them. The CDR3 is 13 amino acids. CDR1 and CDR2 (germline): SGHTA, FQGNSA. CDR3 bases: TGTGCCAGCAGCTTCGACATTAACTATGGCTACACCTTC. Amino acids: CASSFDINYGYTF.

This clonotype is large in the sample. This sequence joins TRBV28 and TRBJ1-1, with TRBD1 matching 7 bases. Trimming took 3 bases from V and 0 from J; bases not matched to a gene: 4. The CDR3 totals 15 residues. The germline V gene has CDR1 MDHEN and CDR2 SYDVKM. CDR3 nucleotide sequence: TGTGCCAGCAGTTTCGAGACAGGGTTGAACACTGAAGCTTTCTTT. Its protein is CASSFETGLNTEAFF.

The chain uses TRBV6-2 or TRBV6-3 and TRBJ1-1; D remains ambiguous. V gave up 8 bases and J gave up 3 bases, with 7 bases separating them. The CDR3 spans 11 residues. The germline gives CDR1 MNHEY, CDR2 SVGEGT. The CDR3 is CASGGHTEAFF. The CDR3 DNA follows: TGTGCCAGCGGAGGGCACACTGAAGCTTTCTTT.

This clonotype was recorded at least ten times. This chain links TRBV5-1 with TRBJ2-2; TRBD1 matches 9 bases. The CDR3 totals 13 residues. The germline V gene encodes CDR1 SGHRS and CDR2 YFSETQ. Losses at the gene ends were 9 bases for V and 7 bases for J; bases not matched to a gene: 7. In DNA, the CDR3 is TGCGCCACCACAGGGGGCCGGATCGGGGAGCTGTTTTTT. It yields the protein CATTGGRIGELFF.

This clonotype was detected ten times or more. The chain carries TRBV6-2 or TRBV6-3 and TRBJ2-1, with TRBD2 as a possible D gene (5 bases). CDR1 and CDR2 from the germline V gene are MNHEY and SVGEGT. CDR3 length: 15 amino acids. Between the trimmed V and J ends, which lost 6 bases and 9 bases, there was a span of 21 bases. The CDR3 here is CASSPSGRDYGEQFF. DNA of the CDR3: TGTGCCAGCAGCCCAAGCGGTCGTGACTACGGTGAGCAGTTCTTC.

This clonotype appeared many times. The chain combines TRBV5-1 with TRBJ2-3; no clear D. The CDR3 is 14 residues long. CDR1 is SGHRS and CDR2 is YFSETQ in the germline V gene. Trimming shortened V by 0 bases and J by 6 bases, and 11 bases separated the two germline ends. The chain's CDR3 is CASSLANDMDTQYF. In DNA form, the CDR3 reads TGCGCCAGCAGCTTGGCCAACGATATGGATACGCAGTATTTT.

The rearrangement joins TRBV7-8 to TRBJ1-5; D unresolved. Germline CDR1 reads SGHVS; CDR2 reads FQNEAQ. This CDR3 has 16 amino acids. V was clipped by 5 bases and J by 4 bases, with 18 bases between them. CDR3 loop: CASSTGGSLLNQPQHF. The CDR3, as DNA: TGTGCCAGCAGCACCGGAGGGAGTCTGCTAAATCAGCCCCAGCATTTT.

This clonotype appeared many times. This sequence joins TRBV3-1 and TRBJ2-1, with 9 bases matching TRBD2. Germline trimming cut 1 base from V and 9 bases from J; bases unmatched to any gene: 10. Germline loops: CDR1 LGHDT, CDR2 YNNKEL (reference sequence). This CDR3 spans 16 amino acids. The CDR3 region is CASSQAGRGGESEQFF. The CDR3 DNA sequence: TGTGCCAGCAGCCAAGCTGGGCGGGGGGGCGAAAGTGAGCAGTTCTTC.

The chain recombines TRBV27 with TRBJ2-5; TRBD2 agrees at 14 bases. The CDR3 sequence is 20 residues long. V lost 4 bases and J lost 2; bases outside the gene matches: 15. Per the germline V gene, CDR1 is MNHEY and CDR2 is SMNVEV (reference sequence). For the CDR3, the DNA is TGTGCCAGCAGTTCACCGGGGAGTAGGACTAGCGGGGGGTCGCAAGAGACCCAGTACTTC. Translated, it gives CASSSPGSRTSGGSQETQYF.

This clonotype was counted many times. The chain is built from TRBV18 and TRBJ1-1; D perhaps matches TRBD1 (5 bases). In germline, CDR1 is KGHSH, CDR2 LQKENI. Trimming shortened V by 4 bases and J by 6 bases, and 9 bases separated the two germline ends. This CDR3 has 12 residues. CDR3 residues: CASSQDRSEAFF. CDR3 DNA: TGTGCCAGCTCACAAGACAGATCTGAAGCTTTCTTT. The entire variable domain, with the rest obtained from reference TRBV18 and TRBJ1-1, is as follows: NAGVMQNPRHLVRRRGQEARLRCSPMKGHSHVYWYRQLPEEGLKFMVYLQKENIIDESGMPKERFSAEFPKEGPSILRIQQVVRGDSAAYFCASSQDRSEAFFGQGTRLTVV.

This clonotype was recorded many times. CDR3 sequence: CASSVEGRQYYEQYF. As DNA, the CDR3 is TGTGCCAGCAGCGTAGAGGGCAGACAATACTACGAGCAGTACTTC. The chain links TRBV9 to TRBJ2-7; D gene ambiguous. CDR1 and CDR2 from the germline V gene are SGDLS and YYNGEE. The CDR3 has 15 amino acids. Trimming pared 0 bases from V and 3 bases from J, leaving 13 bases between.

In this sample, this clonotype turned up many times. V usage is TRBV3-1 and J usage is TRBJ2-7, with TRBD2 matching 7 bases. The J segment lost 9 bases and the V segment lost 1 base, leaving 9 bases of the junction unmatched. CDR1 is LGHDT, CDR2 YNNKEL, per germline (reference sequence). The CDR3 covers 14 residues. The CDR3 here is CASSQAGSLAVQYF. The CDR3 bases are TGTGCCAGCAGCCAAGCGGGAAGCCTAGCGGTGCAGTACTTC.

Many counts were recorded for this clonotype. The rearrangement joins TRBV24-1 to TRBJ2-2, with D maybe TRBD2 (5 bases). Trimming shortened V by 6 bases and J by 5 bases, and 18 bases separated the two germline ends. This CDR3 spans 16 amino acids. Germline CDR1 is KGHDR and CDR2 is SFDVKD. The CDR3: CATSSPAGLKTGELFF. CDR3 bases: TGTGCCACCAGTTCCCCGGCGGGCTTGAAGACCGGGGAGCTGTTTTTT.

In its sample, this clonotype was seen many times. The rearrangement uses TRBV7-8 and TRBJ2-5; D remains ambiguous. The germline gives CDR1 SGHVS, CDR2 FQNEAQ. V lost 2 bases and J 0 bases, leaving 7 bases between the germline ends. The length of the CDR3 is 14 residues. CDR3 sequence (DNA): TGTGCCAGCAGCTTATCCTTGAACCAAGAGACCCAGTACTTC. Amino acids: CASSLSLNQETQYF.

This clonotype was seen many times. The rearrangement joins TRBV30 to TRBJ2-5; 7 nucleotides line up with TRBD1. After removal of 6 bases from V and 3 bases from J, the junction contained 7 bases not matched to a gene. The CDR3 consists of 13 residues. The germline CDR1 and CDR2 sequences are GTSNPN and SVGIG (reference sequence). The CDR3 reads CACRDSTKETQYF. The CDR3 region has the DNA TGTGCCTGCCGGGACAGTACTAAAGAGACCCAGTACTTC. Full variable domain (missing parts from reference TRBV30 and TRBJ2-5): SQTIHQWPATLVQPVGSPLSLECTVEGTSNPNLYWYRQAAGRGLQLLFYSVGIGQISSEVPQNLSASRPQDRQFILSSKKLLLSDSGFYLCACRDSTKETQYFGPGTRLLVL.

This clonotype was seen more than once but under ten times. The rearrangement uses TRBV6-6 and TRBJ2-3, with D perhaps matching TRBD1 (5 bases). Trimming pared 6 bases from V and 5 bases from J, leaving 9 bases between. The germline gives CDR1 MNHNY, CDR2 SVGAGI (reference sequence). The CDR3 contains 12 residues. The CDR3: CASRPGLDTQYF. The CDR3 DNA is TGTGCCAGCAGGCCAGGGTTAGATACGCAGTATTTT.

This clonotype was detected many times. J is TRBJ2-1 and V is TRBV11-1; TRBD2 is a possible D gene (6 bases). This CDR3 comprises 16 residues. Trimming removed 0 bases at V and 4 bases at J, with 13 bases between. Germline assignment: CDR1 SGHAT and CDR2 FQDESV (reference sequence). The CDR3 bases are TGTGCCAGCAGCTTAGCGGGGCTAGCGCTATACAATGAGCAGTTCTTC. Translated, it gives CASSLAGLALYNEQFF.

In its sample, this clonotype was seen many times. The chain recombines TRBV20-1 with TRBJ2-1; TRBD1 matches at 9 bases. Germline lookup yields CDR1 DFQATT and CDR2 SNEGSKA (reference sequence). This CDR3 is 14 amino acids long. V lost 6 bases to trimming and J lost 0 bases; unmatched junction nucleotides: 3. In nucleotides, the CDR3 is TGCAGTGCCCAGACAGGGGGCTCCTACAATGAGCAGTTCTTC. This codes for CSAQTGGSYNEQFF.